Below, 3 T cell receptor beta chains from the same sample are listed, as sequenced in a study of CXCR3-negative and CXCR3-positive naive CD8 T cells. The libraries of TRB cDNA were constructed through 5' RACE using UMI labels. TCRdb re-called the 5' RACE reads; one entry per CDR3 protein, DNA not given. This repertoire includes 85,000 to 120,000 distinct CDR3 sequences. Study-level findings and limits: Comparison of naive cells showed more hydrophobic TRB CDR3s in CXCR3-positive than in CXCR3-negative naive cells.

These receptors are not linked to any known antigen. The material sequenced was naive CXCR3+ CD8+ T cells from blood. Specified subset: CD45RO-CCR7+CD27+CD95- naive CD8+ T cells expressing CXCR3 (TNR3+). These receptors were obtained from a human donor in good health. Some clones in this sample may be carry-over from other donors' samples.

The chain carries TRBV5-5 and TRBJ2-7. The CDR3 sequence is 13 residues long. Germline V CDR1 and CDR2: SGHKS, YYEKEE (reference sequence). CDR3 loop: CASSLVVGYEQYF.

V is TRBV29-1 and J is TRBJ1-1. The CDR3 has 13 amino acids. In germline, CDR1 is SQVTM, CDR2 ANQGSEA. CDR3: CSGKLDGYTEAFF.

The V gene is TRBV19, the J gene TRBJ2-5; checking the TCRdb D call of TRBD2 is not possible without DNA. Germline V gene lookup returns CDR1 LNHDA and CDR2 SQIVND (reference sequence). CDR3 length: 17 residues. The chain's CDR3 is CASSILPSGVYQETQYF.